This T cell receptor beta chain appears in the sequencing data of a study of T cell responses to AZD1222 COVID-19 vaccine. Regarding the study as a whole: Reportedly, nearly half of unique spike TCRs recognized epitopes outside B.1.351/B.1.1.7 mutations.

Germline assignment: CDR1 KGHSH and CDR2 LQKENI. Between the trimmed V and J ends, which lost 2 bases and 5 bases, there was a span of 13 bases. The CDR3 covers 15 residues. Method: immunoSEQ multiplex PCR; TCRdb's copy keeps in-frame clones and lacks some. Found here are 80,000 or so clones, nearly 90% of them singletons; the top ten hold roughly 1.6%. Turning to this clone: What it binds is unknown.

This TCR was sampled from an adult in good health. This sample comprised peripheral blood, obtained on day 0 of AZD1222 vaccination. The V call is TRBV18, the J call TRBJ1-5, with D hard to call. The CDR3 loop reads CASSPAAVRDQPQHF. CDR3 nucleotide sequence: TGTGCCAGCTCACCAGCGGCAGTAAGGGATCAGCCCCAGCATTTT.